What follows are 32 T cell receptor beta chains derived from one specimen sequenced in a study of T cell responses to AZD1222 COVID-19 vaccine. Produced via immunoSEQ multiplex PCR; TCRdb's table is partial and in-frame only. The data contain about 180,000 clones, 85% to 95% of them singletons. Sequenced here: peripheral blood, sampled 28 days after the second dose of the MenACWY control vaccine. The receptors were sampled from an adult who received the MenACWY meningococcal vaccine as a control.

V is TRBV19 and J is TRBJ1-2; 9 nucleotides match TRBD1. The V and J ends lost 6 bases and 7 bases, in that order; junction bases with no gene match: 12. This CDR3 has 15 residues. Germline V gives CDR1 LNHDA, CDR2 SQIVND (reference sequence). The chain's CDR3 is CASRTSAGTGIGYTF. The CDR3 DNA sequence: TGTGCCAGTAGGACTTCAGCCGGGACAGGGATTGGCTACACCTTC. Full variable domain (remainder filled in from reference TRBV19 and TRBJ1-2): DGGITQSPKYLFRKEGQNVTLSCEQNLNHDAMYWYRQDPGQGLRLIYYSQIVNDFQKGDIAEGYSVSREKKESFPLTVTSAQKNPTAFYLCASRTSAGTGIGYTFGSGTRLTVV.

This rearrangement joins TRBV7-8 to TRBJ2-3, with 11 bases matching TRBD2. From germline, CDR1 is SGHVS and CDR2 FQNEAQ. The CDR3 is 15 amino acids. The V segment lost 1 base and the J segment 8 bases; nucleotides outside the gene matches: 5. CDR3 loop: CASSLGYSGGATQYF. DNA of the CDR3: TGTGCCAGCAGCTTAGGTTATAGCGGGGGGGCTACGCAGTATTTT.

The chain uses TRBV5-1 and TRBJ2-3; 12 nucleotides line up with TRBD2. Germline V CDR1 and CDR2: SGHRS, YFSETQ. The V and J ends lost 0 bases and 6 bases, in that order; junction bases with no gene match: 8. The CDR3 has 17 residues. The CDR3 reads CASSLGLAGGSMDTQYF. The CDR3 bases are TGCGCCAGCAGCTTGGGTCTAGCGGGGGGGTCGATGGATACGCAGTATTTT.

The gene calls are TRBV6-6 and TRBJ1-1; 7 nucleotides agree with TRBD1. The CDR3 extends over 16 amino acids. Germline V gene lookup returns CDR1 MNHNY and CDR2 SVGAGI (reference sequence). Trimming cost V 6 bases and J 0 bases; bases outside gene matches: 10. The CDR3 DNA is TGTGCCAGCAGCCATCCGGGACAGTCAATGAACACTGAAGCTTTCTTT. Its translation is CASSHPGQSMNTEAFF.

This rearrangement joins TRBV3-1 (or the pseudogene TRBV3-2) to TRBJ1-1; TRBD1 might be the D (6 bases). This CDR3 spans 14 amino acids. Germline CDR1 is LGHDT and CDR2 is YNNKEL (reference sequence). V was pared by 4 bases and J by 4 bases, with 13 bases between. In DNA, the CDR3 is TGTGCCAGCAGCCGCTCAGGGGACCTCACTGAAGCTTTCTTT. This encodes CASSRSGDLTEAFF.

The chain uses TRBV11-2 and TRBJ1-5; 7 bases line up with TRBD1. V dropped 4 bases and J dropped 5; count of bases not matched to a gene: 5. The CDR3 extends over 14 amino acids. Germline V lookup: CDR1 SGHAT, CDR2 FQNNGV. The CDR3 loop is CASSSQGPDQPQHF. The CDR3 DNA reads TGTGCCAGCAGCTCACAGGGGCCTGATCAGCCCCAGCATTTT.

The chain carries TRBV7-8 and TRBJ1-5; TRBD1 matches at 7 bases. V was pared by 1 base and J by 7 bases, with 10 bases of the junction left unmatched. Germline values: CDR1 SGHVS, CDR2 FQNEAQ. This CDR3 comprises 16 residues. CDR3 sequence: CASSLERGRVGQPQHF. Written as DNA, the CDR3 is TGTGCCAGCAGCTTAGAGAGGGGGCGCGTGGGGCAGCCCCAGCATTTT.

In nucleotides, the CDR3 is TGCGCCAGCAGCATACAGGGTCTGAACACTGAAGCTTTCTTT. Translated, it gives CASSIQGLNTEAFF. The rearrangement uses TRBV5-1 and TRBJ1-1, with a possible D match to TRBD1 (6 bases). Germline lookup yields CDR1 SGHRS and CDR2 YFSETQ. CDR3 length equals 14 residues. Trimming shortened V by 4 bases and J by 0 bases, and 10 bases separated the two germline ends.

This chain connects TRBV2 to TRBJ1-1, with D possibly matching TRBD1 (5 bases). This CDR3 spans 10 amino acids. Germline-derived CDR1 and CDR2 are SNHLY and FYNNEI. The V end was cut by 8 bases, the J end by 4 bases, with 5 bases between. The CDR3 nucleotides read TGTGCCAGCGGGGGCACTGAAGCTTTCTTT. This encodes CASGGTEAFF.

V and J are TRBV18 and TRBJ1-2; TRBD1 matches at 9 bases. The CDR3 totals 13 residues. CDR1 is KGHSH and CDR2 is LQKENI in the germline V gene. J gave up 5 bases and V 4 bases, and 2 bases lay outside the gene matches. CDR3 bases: TGTGCCAGCTCACAAGGACAGGGGTATGGCTACACCTTC. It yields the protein CASSQGQGYGYTF. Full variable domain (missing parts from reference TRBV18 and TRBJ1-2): NAGVMQNPRHLVRRRGQEARLRCSPMKGHSHVYWYRQLPEEGLKFMVYLQKENIIDESGMPKERFSAEFPKEGPSILRIQQVVRGDSAAYFCASSQGQGYGYTFGSGTRLTVV.

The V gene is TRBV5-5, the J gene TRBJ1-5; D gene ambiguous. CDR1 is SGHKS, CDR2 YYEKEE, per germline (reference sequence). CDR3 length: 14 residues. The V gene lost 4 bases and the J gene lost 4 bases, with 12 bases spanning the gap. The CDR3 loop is CASSRRSGNQPQHF. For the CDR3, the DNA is TGTGCCAGCAGCCGACGTTCTGGGAATCAGCCCCAGCATTTT.

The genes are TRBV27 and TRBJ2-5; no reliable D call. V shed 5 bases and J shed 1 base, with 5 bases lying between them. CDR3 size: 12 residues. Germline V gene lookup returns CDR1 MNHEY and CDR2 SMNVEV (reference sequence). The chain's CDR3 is CASSKGQETQYF. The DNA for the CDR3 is TGTGCCAGCAGTAAGGGCCAAGAGACCCAGTACTTC.

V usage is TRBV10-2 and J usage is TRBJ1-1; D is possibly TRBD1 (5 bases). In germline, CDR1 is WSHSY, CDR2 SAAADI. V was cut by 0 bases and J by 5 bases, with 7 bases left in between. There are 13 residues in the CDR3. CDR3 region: CASSESGGTEAFF. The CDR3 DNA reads TGCGCCAGCAGTGAGTCCGGGGGTACTGAAGCTTTCTTT.

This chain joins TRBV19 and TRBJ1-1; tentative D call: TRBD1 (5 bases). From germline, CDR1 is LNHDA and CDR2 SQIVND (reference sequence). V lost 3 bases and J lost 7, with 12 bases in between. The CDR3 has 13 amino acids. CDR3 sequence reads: CASSIRRGDEAFF. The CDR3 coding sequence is TGTGCCAGTAGTATCCGCCGGGGGGATGAAGCTTTCTTT.

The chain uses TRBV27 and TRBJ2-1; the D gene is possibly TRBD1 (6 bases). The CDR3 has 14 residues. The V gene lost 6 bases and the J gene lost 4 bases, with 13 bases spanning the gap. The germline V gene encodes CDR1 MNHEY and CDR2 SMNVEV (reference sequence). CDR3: CASRGARQYNEQFF. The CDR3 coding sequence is TGTGCCAGCAGGGGGGCTAGACAGTACAATGAGCAGTTCTTC.

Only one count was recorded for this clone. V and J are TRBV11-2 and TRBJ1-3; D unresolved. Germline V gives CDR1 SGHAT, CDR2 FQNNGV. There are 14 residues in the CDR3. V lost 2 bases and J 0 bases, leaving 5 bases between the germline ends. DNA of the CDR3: TGTGCCAGCAGCTTACGGCGCTCTGGAAACACCATATATTTT. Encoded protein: CASSLRRSGNTIYF.

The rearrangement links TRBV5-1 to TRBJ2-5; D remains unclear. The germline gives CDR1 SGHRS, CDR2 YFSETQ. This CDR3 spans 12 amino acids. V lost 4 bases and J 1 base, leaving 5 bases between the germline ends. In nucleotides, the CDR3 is TGCGCCAGCAGCCGGACCCAAGAGACCCAGTACTTC. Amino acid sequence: CASSRTQETQYF.

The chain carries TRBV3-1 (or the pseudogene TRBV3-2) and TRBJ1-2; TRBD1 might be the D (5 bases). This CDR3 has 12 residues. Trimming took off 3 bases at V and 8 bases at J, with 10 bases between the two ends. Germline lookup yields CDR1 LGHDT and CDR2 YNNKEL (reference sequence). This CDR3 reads CASSQATGGYTF. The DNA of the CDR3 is TGTGCCAGCAGCCAGGCAACAGGCGGCTACACCTTC.

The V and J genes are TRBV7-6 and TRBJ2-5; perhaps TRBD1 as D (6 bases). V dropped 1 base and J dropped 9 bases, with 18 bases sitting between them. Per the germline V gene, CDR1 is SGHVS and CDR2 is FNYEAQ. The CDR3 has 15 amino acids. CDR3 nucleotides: TGTGCCAGCAGCTTAGGACAGGACTCGCGCGGAGCCCAGTACTTC. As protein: CASSLGQDSRGAQYF.

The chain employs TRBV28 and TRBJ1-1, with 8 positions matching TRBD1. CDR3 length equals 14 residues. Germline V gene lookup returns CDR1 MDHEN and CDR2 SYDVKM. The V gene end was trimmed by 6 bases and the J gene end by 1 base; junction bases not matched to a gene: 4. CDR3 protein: CASRQQGGNTEAFF. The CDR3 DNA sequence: TGTGCCAGCAGGCAACAGGGGGGGAACACTGAAGCTTTCTTT.

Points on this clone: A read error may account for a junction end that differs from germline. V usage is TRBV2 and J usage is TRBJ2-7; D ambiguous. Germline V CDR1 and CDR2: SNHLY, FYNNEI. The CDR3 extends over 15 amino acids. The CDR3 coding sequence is TGTGCCAGCAGAGAAGACAAATACCTTACGAGGGAGCAGTACTTC. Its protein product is CASREDKYLTREQYF.

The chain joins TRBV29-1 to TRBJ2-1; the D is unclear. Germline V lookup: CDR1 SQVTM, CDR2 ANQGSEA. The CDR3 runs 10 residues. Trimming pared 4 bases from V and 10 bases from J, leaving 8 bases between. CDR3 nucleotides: TGCAGCGTTGGGCCTGGAGAGCAGTTCTTC. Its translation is CSVGPGEQFF.

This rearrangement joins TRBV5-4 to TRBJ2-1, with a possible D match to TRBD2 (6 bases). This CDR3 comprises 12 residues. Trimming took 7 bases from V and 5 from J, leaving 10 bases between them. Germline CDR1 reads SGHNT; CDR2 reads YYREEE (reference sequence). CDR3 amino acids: CASGGKDNEQFF. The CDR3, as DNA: TGTGCCAGCGGAGGGAAGGACAATGAGCAGTTCTTC.

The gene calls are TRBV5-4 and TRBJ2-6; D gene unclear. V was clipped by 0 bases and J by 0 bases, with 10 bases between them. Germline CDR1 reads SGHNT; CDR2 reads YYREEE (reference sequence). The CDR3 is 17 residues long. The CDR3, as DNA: TGTGCCAGCAGCTTGGGCAGGCACAACTCTGGGGCCAACGTCCTGACTTTC. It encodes CASSLGRHNSGANVLTF.

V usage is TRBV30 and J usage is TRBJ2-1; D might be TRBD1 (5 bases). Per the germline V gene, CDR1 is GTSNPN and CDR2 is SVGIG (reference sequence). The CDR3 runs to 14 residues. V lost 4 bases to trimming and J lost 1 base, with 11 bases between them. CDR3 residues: CAWIPGFSYNEQFF. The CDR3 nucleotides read TGTGCCTGGATACCAGGGTTTTCCTACAATGAGCAGTTCTTC.

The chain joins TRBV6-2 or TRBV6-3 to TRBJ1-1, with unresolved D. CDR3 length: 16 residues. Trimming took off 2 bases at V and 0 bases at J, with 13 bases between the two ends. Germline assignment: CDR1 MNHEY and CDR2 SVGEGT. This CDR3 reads CASSYEVLHLNTEAFF. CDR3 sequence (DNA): TGTGCCAGCAGTTACGAAGTTCTCCACCTGAACACTGAAGCTTTCTTT.

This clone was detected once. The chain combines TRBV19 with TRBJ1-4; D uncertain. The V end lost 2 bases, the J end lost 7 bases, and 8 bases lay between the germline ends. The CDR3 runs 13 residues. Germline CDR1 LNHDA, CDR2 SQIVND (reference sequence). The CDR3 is CASSINPGEKLFF. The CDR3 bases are TGTGCCAGTAGTATAAACCCCGGTGAAAAACTGTTTTTT.

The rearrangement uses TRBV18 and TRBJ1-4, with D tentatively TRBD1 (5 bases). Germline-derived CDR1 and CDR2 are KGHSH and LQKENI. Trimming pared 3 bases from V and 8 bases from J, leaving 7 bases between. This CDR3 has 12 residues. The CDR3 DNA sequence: TGTGCCAGCTCACCCGAGGGGGAAAAACTGTTTTTT. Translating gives CASSPEGEKLFF.

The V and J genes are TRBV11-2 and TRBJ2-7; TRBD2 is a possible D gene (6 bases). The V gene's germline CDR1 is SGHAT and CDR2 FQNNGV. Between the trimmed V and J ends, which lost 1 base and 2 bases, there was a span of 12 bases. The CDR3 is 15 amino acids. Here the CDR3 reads CASSLAVGGAYEQYF. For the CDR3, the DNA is TGTGCCAGCAGCTTAGCGGTAGGAGGGGCCTACGAGCAGTACTTC.

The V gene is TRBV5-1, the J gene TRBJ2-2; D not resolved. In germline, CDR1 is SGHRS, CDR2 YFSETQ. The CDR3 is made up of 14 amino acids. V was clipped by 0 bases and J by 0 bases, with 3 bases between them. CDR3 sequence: CASSLGSNTGELFF. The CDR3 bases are TGCGCCAGCAGCTTGGGGTCGAACACCGGGGAGCTGTTTTTT.

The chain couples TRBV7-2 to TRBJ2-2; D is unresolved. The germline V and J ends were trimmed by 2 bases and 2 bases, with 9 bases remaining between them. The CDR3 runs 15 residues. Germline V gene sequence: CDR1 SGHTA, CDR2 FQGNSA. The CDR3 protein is CASSLMHLNTGELFF. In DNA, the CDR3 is TGTGCCAGCAGCTTAATGCACCTAAACACCGGGGAGCTGTTTTTT. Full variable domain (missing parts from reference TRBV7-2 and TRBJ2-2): GAGVSQSPSNKVTEKGKDVELRCDPISGHTALYWYRQSLGQGLEFLIYFQGNSAPDKSGLPSDRFSAERTGGSVSTLTIQRTQQEDSAVYLCASSLMHLNTGELFFGEGSRLTVL.

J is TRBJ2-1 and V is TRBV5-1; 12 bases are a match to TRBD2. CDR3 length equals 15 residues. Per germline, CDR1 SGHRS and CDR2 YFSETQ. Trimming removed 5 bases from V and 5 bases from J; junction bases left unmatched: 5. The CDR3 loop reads CASRELAGGHNEQFF. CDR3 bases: TGCGCCAGCAGAGAACTAGCGGGGGGTCACAATGAGCAGTTCTTC.